A single T cell receptor (beta chain) is shown here with its context. This specimen belongs to a study of shared clonotypes between healthy human individuals. Naivety among CD8 cells was defined by CD45RO negativity and positive CCR7 selection, thereby excluding terminally differentiated effector memory CD45RA+ cells. Those who donated were healthy HIV-negative adults, with no recent acute infections or vaccinations reported. The CDR3 extends over 16 amino acids. V lost 1 base and J 8 bases, leaving 18 bases between the germline ends. Germline V gives CDR1 SGHTS, CDR2 YDEGEE. Only in-frame clones appear in the TCRdb table, and some are missing; sequencing was by immunoSEQ multiplex PCR. The table lists around 2,100,000 clones, around 96% of them singletons.

The gene calls are TRBV5-8 and TRBJ1-4; D unresolved. The clonotype comes from a man aged 18-30 years in good health. The sample consisted of naive CD8+ T cells sorted from blood. CDR3 in amino acids: CASSLFAGERHEKLFF. The CDR3 DNA sequence: TGTGCCAGCAGCTTGTTTGCGGGCGAACGCCACGAAAAACTGTTTTTT.